This TCR beta chain stems from a study of cytomegalovirus exposure and HLA in healthy donors. Note on this clone: Its specificity is not known.

Study results and caveats: High specificity and sensitivity for cytomegalovirus status were reported for the classifier. It was found in a later analysis that first-cohort TCR clusters tended to co-occur in the 100 to 150 validation repertoires. Cytomegalovirus-associated status was assigned to more than 150 TCR beta chains.

CDR1 is SGHNT and CDR2 is YYREEE in the germline V gene (reference sequence). The ends were cut back, 0 bases at V and 2 bases at J, with 5 bases in the middle. This CDR3 contains 13 residues. Measured with immunoSEQ multiplex PCR; TCRdb has only the in-frame clones, and not every one. Of a few hundred thousand clones in the sample, roughly 90% are singletons; the top ten hold around 12%. The chain is built from TRBV5-4 and TRBJ1-2; the D is unclear. The source material was PBMCs. This clonotype originated in a man aged 18 to 29 in good health and CMV-seropositive. The CDR3 coding sequence is TGTGCCAGCAGCTTGGCGGCGAACTATGGCTACACCTTC. Its protein product is CASSLAANYGYTF.